Listed here is a single T cell receptor beta chain. What it recognizes is unknown. Assay: immunoSEQ multiplex PCR; the TCRdb copy retains only in-frame clones and omits some. Counted here are approximately 74,000 clones, about four fifths occurring once; the ten biggest clones make up around 2.3%. The sample is drawn from a study of OX40 agonist ivuxolimab in advanced cancers. The wider study: Among those enrolled, mean age was 60 years (range about 23 to 90) and about 82% were male. Partial responses were recorded for three patients, including one with hepatocellular carcinoma and two with cutaneous melanoma.

Peripheral blood came from all dose cohorts at three timepoints. V shed 9 bases and J shed 3 bases, with 9 bases lying between them. Germline loops: CDR1 SNHLY, CDR2 FYNNEI. The CDR3 runs to 11 residues. Points from the study as a whole: Some nonresponders likewise displayed low normalized T-cell clonal expansion.

This sequence originates from an adult with an advanced solid tumor such as melanoma, head and neck, liver or kidney cancer. The genes are TRBV2 and TRBJ2-7; D unresolved. Specimen: CD4+ or CD8+ T cells sorted from blood, collected in a trial of the OX40 agonist ivuxolimab. CDR3 sequence: CASQDYYEQYF. The CDR3 coding sequence is TGTGCCAGTCAAGATTACTACGAGCAGTACTTC. Full variable domain (outside the CDR3, taken from reference TRBV2 and TRBJ2-7): EPEVTQTPSHQVTQMGQEVILRCVPISNHLYFYWYRQILGQKVEFLVSFYNNEISEKSEIFDDQFSVERPDGSNFTLKIRSTKLEDSAMYFCASQDYYEQYFGPGTRLTVT.